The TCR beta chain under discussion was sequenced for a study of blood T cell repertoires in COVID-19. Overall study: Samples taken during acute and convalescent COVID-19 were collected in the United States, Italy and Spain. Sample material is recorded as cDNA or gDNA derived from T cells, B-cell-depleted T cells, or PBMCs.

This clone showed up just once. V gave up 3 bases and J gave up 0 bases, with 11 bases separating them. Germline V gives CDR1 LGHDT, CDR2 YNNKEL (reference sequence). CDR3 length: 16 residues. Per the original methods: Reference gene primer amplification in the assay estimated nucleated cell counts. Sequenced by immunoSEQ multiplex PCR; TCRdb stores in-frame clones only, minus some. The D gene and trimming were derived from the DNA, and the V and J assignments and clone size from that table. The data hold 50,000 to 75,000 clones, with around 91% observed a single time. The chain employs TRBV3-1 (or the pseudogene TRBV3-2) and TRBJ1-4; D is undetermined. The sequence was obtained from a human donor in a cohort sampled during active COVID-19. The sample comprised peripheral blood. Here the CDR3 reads CASSQAWAATNEKLFF. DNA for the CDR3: TGTGCCAGCAGCCAGGCCTGGGCAGCAACTAATGAAAAACTGTTTTTT.